The 28 T cell receptor beta chains below were found in one sample sequenced in a study of shared clonotypes between healthy human individuals. Sequencing used immunoSEQ multiplex PCR; TCRdb keeps in-frame clones, though not all of them. Here the sample spans about 600,000 clones, roughly 97% being singletons. Sequencing input: naive CD4+ T cells sorted from blood. Subset defined: CD45RA+ positively selected. Receptors originate from a woman in her thirties in good health.

This sequence joins TRBV9 and TRBJ2-1; D remains ambiguous. Trimming took off 4 bases at V and 8 bases at J, with 13 bases between the two ends. The CDR3 length is 13 residues. The V gene's germline CDR1 is SGDLS and CDR2 YYNGEE. For the CDR3, the DNA is TGTGCCAGCAGCTCCGGACCCGAGGATGAGCAGTTCTTC. Its protein product is CASSSGPEDEQFF.

This chain links TRBV19 with TRBJ2-5, with 7 bases matching TRBD1. Germline CDR1 and CDR2: LNHDA and SQIVND (reference sequence). The CDR3 loop spans 14 amino acids. V shed 5 bases and J 0 bases; nucleotides not matched to a gene: 3. The CDR3 region has the DNA TGTGCCAGTAGTCCGGGACAGAACCAAGAGACCCAGTACTTC. Translated, it gives CASSPGQNQETQYF. Looking up the rest from reference TRBV19 and TRBJ2-5 gives the full variable domain: DGGITQSPKYLFRKEGQNVTLSCEQNLNHDAMYWYRQDPGQGLRLIYYSQIVNDFQKGDIAEGYSVSREKKESFPLTVTSAQKNPTAFYLCASSPGQNQETQYFGPGTRLLVL.

As regards this clone: This sample includes further DNA sequences coding for the same CDR3. The rearrangement uses TRBV2 and TRBJ1-5, with 8 positions matching TRBD1. CDR1 is SNHLY and CDR2 is FYNNEI in the germline V gene. V gave up 6 bases and J gave up 5 bases; unmatched junction bases: 3. CDR3 length: 13 amino acids. Here the CDR3 DNA reads TGTGCCAGCAGCGGGACAGGCCATCAGCCCCAGCATTTT. Its protein product is CASSGTGHQPQHF.

This clone was detected only once. The genes are TRBV18 and TRBJ2-7; maybe TRBD2 (6 bases). In germline, CDR1 is KGHSH, CDR2 LQKENI. Trimming removed 5 bases at V and 4 bases at J, with 15 bases between. This CDR3 comprises 14 residues. In DNA, the CDR3 is TGTGCCAGCTCAGGAACCGGGACTTCTTACGAGCAGTACTTC. Protein sequence: CASSGTGTSYEQYF.

The rearrangement joins TRBV19 to TRBJ1-5; TRBD1 might be the D (5 bases). There are 14 residues in the CDR3. CDR1 LNHDA and CDR2 SQIVND come from the germline V gene (reference sequence). The ends were cut back, 3 bases at V and 2 bases at J, with 8 bases in the middle. The CDR3 DNA reads TGTGCCAGTAGTATGTGGGGGGGCAATCAGCCCCAGCATTTT. Translated: CASSMWGGNQPQHF.

The CDR3 spells CASSPPGGFTDTQYF. The CDR3 coding sequence is TGTGCCAGCTCACCACCTGGGGGTTTCACAGATACGCAGTATTTT. The V gene is TRBV18, the J gene TRBJ2-3, with D possibly being TRBD1 or TRBD2 (5 bases each). The CDR3 is made up of 15 amino acids. Germline V gene lookup returns CDR1 KGHSH and CDR2 LQKENI. Trimming removed 0 bases at V and 2 bases at J, with 9 bases between.

This clone was detected once. This chain links TRBV6-5 with TRBJ1-1, with 7 bases identical to TRBD1. The CDR3 spans 14 residues. In germline, CDR1 is MNHEY, CDR2 SVGAGI. Losses at the gene ends were 4 bases for V and 5 bases for J; bases not matched to a gene: 7. CDR3 bases: TGTGCCAGCAGTTTCCACAGGGGACGAACTGAAGCTTTCTTT. Translated: CASSFHRGRTEAFF.

This clone is a singleton in its sample. The rearrangement links TRBV7-9 to TRBJ2-3; TRBD2 matches 9 bases. CDR1 is SEHNR and CDR2 is FQNEAQ in the germline V gene (reference sequence). J gave up 2 bases and V 4 bases, and 7 bases lay outside the gene matches. CDR3 size: 16 residues. The CDR3 DNA follows: TGTGCCAGCAGCTCGGGGACTAGCAGAATCACAGATACGCAGTATTTT. It encodes CASSSGTSRITDTQYF.

This chain joins TRBV28 and TRBJ1-2; D may be TRBD1 (5 bases). From germline, CDR1 is MDHEN and CDR2 SYDVKM. V shed 7 bases and J shed 5 bases, with 23 bases lying between them. CDR3 length: 16 residues. CDR3 coding DNA: TGTGCCAGCAAAAATCAGGTCGGAGGGGAAATTTATGGCTACACCTTC. Its translation is CASKNQVGGEIYGYTF.

The rearrangement uses TRBV2 and TRBJ1-1; tentatively, D is TRBD1 (5 bases). Trimming stripped 7 bases from V and 1 base from J, with 13 bases between. Germline CDR1 and CDR2: SNHLY and FYNNEI. This CDR3 region has 14 residues. The CDR3 nucleotides are TGTGCCAGCATAGTAGAACAGGCGAACACTGAAGCTTTCTTT. Residues: CASIVEQANTEAFF.

This clone came up once. J is TRBJ1-2 and V is TRBV28; D is perhaps TRBD1 (6 bases). Trimming took off 5 bases at V and 8 bases at J, with 12 bases between the two ends. Germline-derived CDR1 and CDR2 are MDHEN and SYDVKM. The length of the CDR3 is 12 residues. The CDR3 DNA follows: TGTGCCAGCAGTGGAACAGGGATGGGCTACACCTTC. It translates to CASSGTGMGYTF.

V and J are TRBV18 and TRBJ2-7, with 9 bases aligning to TRBD2. J lost 3 bases, V lost 3 bases, and 6 bases had no gene match. CDR3 length equals 15 residues. Germline V gene data show CDR1 as KGHSH and CDR2 as LQKENI. CDR3 loop: CASSPPGTSLYEQYF. The CDR3 bases are TGTGCCAGCTCACCTCCCGGGACTAGCCTCTACGAGCAGTACTTC.

The chain uses TRBV10-1 and TRBJ2-3, with D possibly being TRBD1 (5 bases). Trimming took 2 bases from V and 0 from J, leaving 6 bases between them. This CDR3 spans 14 amino acids. Germline lookup yields CDR1 WNHNN and CDR2 SYGVQD (reference sequence). The CDR3 DNA is TGCGCCAGCAGTGAGCAGGGTAGCACAGATACGCAGTATTTT. Protein: CASSEQGSTDTQYF.

The chain couples TRBV19 to TRBJ1-5, with TRBD1 identical over 7 bases. The CDR3 runs 18 residues. V gave up 7 bases and J gave up 0 bases; unmatched junction bases: 15. Looked up from germline, CDR1 is LNHDA and CDR2 is SQIVND (reference sequence). This CDR3 reads CASTPGWDSPYSNQPQHF. The CDR3, as DNA: TGTGCCAGTACCCCAGGGTGGGACAGCCCTTATAGCAATCAGCCCCAGCATTTT.

This clone was detected only once. This sequence joins TRBV5-8 and TRBJ2-5; 8 positions match TRBD1. The CDR3 is 14 amino acids. Germline-derived CDR1 and CDR2 are SGHTS and YDEGEE. Trimming cost V 2 bases and J 5 bases; bases outside gene matches: 5. The CDR3 DNA sequence: TGTGCCAGCAGCTTTCAGGGGGCCGGCGAGACCCAGTACTTC. Translating gives CASSFQGAGETQYF. Combining the CDR3 with reference TRBV5-8 and TRBJ2-5 gives the whole variable domain EAGVTQSPTHLIKTRGQQATLRCSPISGHTSVYWYQQALGLGLQFLLWYDEGEERNRGNFPPRFSGRQFPNYSSELNVNALELEDSALYLCASSFQGAGETQYFGPGTRLLVL.

V gene TRBV10-2 combines with J gene TRBJ2-7, with D perhaps matching TRBD2 (6 bases). Trimming left V 4 bases short and J 4 bases short, with 11 bases between. The CDR3 has 13 residues. Germline loops: CDR1 WSHSY, CDR2 SAAADI. In DNA form, the CDR3 reads TGCGCCAGCAGTGGGCTGACTAGATACGAGCAGTACTTC. It encodes CASSGLTRYEQYF.

This clone was recorded once. The chain employs TRBV15 and TRBJ2-1; 8 bases map to TRBD2. The CDR3 is 17 amino acids. CDR1 is LNHNV and CDR2 is YYDKDF in the germline V gene (reference sequence). V was clipped by 0 bases and J by 2 bases; unmatched bases: 6. DNA of the CDR3: TGTGCCACCAGCAGAGATCGGGGGGGTAACACCTACAATGAGCAGTTCTTC. Translated: CATSRDRGGNTYNEQFF.

Here the CDR3 DNA reads TGTGCCAGCAGAGATCAGGGACAGGGGTTGGGACAGCCCCAGCATTTT. This sequence encodes CASRDQGQGLGQPQHF. The chain uses TRBV6-6 and TRBJ1-5, with TRBD1 identical over 10 bases. CDR3 length: 16 residues. CDR1 and CDR2 from the germline V gene are MNHNY and SVGAGI (reference sequence). J gave up 7 bases and V 6 bases, and 12 bases lay outside the gene matches.

The rearrangement uses TRBV12-5 and TRBJ2-1, with D perhaps matching TRBD1 or TRBD2 (5 bases each). V lost 3 bases and J lost 6, with 12 bases in between. There are 14 residues in the CDR3. Germline V gives CDR1 LGHNT, CDR2 FRNRAP. DNA for the CDR3: TGTGCTAGTGGTTTAATCCCGGGACCCAATGAGCAGTTCTTC. It translates to CASGLIPGPNEQFF.

The chain combines TRBV19 with TRBJ2-7; 7 positions match TRBD1. This CDR3 comprises 15 residues. CDR1 and CDR2 from the germline V gene are LNHDA and SQIVND (reference sequence). V lost 4 bases, J lost 3 bases, and 9 bases stayed unmatched. CDR3 nucleotides: TGTGCCAGTAGTACGAGACAGGGACCCTTCTACGAGCAGTACTTC. As protein: CASSTRQGPFYEQYF.

DNA of the CDR3: TGTGCTAGTGGTTTGCAACTGACCGGGACTAGCGGGACTGAAACGCAGTATTTT. This gives the protein CASGLQLTGTSGTETQYF. The chain combines TRBV12-5 with TRBJ2-3, with 13 bases aligning to TRBD2. This CDR3 has 18 residues. Germline CDR1 is LGHNT and CDR2 is FRNRAP. V lost 2 bases to trimming and J lost 9 bases; unmatched junction nucleotides: 14.

This clone has a single count. The chain combines TRBV6-6 with TRBJ2-1; TRBD1 matches at 8 bases. This CDR3 spans 15 amino acids. Trimming cost V 6 bases and J 5 bases; bases outside gene matches: 9. The germline V gene has CDR1 MNHNY and CDR2 SVGAGI (reference sequence). The CDR3 bases are TGTGCCAGCAGGGATGGACAGGGAATGAACAATGAGCAGTTCTTC. As protein: CASRDGQGMNNEQFF.

J is TRBJ1-1 and V is TRBV20-1; D call uncertain. V was clipped by 6 bases and J by 0 bases, with 5 bases between them. Germline V gives CDR1 DFQATT, CDR2 SNEGSKA (reference sequence). The CDR3 spans 11 residues. The CDR3 spells CSAPMNTEAFF. The DNA of the CDR3 is TGCAGTGCACCGATGAACACTGAAGCTTTCTTT.

This rearrangement joins TRBV7-3 to TRBJ1-1, with no clear D. CDR1 is SGHTA and CDR2 is FQGTGA in the germline V gene. The V and J ends lost 1 base and 4 bases respectively, with 10 bases between them. The CDR3 sequence is 14 residues long. CDR3 amino acids: CASSLRAWGTEAFF. The DNA of the CDR3 is TGTGCCAGCAGCTTAAGGGCGTGGGGCACTGAAGCTTTCTTT.

This clone was seen a single time. V is TRBV7-9 and J is TRBJ2-2; D perhaps matches TRBD1 (5 bases). This CDR3 has 16 amino acids. CDR1 is SEHNR and CDR2 is FQNEAQ in the germline V gene (reference sequence). The ends were cut back, 5 bases at V and 5 bases at J, with 18 bases in the middle. CDR3 coding DNA: TGTGCCAGCAGCGCCGAGTCCAGGGCCACTACCGGGGAGCTGTTTTTT. This codes for CASSAESRATTGELFF.

V gene TRBV2 combines with J gene TRBJ1-2, with a tentative D call TRBD1 (5 bases). Germline CDR1 SNHLY, CDR2 FYNNEI. The CDR3 spans 13 residues. V was cut by 5 bases and J by 4 bases, with 11 bases left in between. The CDR3 DNA is TGTGCCAGCAGTACACAGGATACCTATGGCTACACCTTC. It codes for CASSTQDTYGYTF.

The rearrangement links TRBV2 to TRBJ2-1; TRBD2 aligns across 8 bases. The CDR3 extends over 15 amino acids. Germline trimming cut 4 bases from V and 2 bases from J; bases unmatched to any gene: 4. In germline, CDR1 is SNHLY, CDR2 FYNNEI. CDR3 residues: CASSVEREPYNEQFF. CDR3 bases: TGTGCCAGCAGTGTGGAGCGGGAGCCCTACAATGAGCAGTTCTTC. Full variable domain (missing parts from reference TRBV2 and TRBJ2-1): EPEVTQTPSHQVTQMGQEVILRCVPISNHLYFYWYRQILGQKVEFLVSFYNNEISEKSEIFDDQFSVERPDGSNFTLKIRSTKLEDSAMYFCASSVEREPYNEQFFGPGTRLTVL.

This clone has only one observation. V usage is TRBV19 and J usage is TRBJ2-3, with 7 bases that match TRBD1. CDR1 and CDR2 (germline): LNHDA, SQIVND (reference sequence). The CDR3 covers 13 residues. With 10 bases clipped from V and 2 bases from J, the junction kept 6 bases outside the gene matches. The CDR3 spells CATNRGPTDTQYF. CDR3 in DNA: TGTGCCACCAACAGGGGCCCCACAGATACGCAGTATTTT.